The 11 T cell receptor beta chains below were found in one sample sequenced in a study of blood T cell repertoires in COVID-19. Data came from immunoSEQ multiplex PCR; TCRdb stores just in-frame clones and leaves some out. Seen here are 65,000 to 70,000 clones, approximately 87% observed once, and the top ten hold around 5.3%. Sequencing was done on a sample of peripheral blood. The receptors were sampled from a man between 50 and 59 years old with active COVID-19.

V and J are TRBV7-8 and TRBJ2-5; perhaps TRBD1 as D (6 bases). V gave up 1 base and J gave up 3 bases, with 9 bases separating them. This CDR3 has 14 residues. Germline V CDR1 and CDR2: SGHVS, FQNEAQ. Written as DNA, the CDR3 is TGTGCCAGCAGCTTAGTTTGGGACAAAGAGACCCAGTACTTC. It translates to CASSLVWDKETQYF.

The CDR3 is CASSYLTGTGNQPQHF. The CDR3 region has the DNA TGTGCCAGCAGTTACCTAACAGGGACGGGCAATCAGCCCCAGCATTTT. The chain is built from TRBV6-2 or TRBV6-3 and TRBJ1-5; maybe TRBD1 (6 bases). Per germline, CDR1 MNHEY and CDR2 SVGEGT. The CDR3 is 16 amino acids. The V end was cut by 2 bases, the J end by 2 bases, with 13 bases between.

The rearrangement joins TRBV9 to TRBJ2-1, with 7 bases fitting TRBD1. The CDR3 loop spans 15 amino acids. In germline, CDR1 is SGDLS, CDR2 YYNGEE. The junction had 6 bases not matched to a gene; V was cut back by 2 bases and J by 4 bases. Here the CDR3 reads CASSVTGASYNEQFF. DNA of the CDR3: TGTGCCAGCAGCGTTACAGGGGCATCTTACAATGAGCAGTTCTTC.

This clone was found once. V and J are TRBV5-1 and TRBJ2-5, with 11 bases aligning to TRBD1. After removal of 0 bases from V and 5 bases from J, the junction contained 6 bases not matched to a gene. The CDR3 runs 16 residues. The germline CDR1 and CDR2 sequences are SGHRS and YFSETQ. The CDR3 sequence is CASSLAGTGGRETQYF. CDR3 sequence (DNA): TGCGCCAGCAGCTTGGCCGGGACAGGGGGTCGGGAGACCCAGTACTTC.

The V and J genes are TRBV18 and TRBJ2-5; 9 bases are shared with TRBD2. Germline CDR1 and CDR2: KGHSH and LQKENI. This CDR3 is 16 amino acids long. With V trimmed by 8 bases and J by 4 bases, 14 bases remained unmatched. CDR3 protein: CASRRDVAGVAETQYF. In DNA form, the CDR3 reads TGTGCCAGCCGACGCGATGTAGCGGGAGTGGCAGAGACCCAGTACTTC.

The chain has TRBV24-1 and TRBJ2-7; TRBD2 matches at 7 bases. The ends lost 4 bases at V and 2 bases at J; junction bases unmatched: 1. CDR3 length: 13 residues. The germline V gene has CDR1 KGHDR and CDR2 SFDVKD. The CDR3 DNA sequence: TGTGCCACCAGTGACGGACTAGCCTACGAGCAGTACTTC. This codes for CATSDGLAYEQYF.

The chain carries TRBV4-3 and TRBJ2-3; 8 nucleotides line up with TRBD2. The CDR3 length is 15 residues. V lost 4 bases, J lost 5 bases, and 8 bases stayed unmatched. Germline CDR1 reads LGHNA; CDR2 reads YSLEER. DNA of the CDR3: TGCGCCAGCAGCCTCCAAGCGGGAGTGATAGATACGCAGTATTTT. Its translation: CASSLQAGVIDTQYF.

The chain recombines TRBV21-1 with TRBJ2-7; the DNA was not compared with TRBD2, the D call given in the table. TRBV21-1 is given as a pseudogene. There are 16 residues in the CDR3. The CDR3 loop reads CASSKARERETYEQYF. CDR3 nucleotide sequence: TGTGCCAGCAGCAAAGCCCGCGAGCGGGAGACCTACGAGCAGTACTTC.

V is TRBV24-1 and J is TRBJ2-5, with a tentative D call TRBD1 (6 bases). The V end was cut by 6 bases, the J end by 5 bases, with 18 bases between. From germline, CDR1 is KGHDR and CDR2 SFDVKD. The CDR3 is 15 amino acids. The DNA of the CDR3 is TGTGCCACCAGTCCTTCACAGGGTATAGGGGAGACCCAGTACTTC. Its translation: CATSPSQGIGETQYF.

The V and J genes are TRBV28 and TRBJ1-6; the D is unclear. The V and J ends lost 6 bases and 4 bases respectively, with 13 bases between them. The length of the CDR3 is 15 residues. Germline V gene data show CDR1 as MDHEN and CDR2 as SYDVKM. The CDR3 sequence: CASSSSARYNSPLHF. Written as DNA, the CDR3 is TGTGCCAGCAGCTCCTCGGCCAGGTATAATTCACCCCTCCACTTT.

This clone was recorded only once. This chain connects TRBV2 to TRBJ2-7, with 8 bases that match TRBD1. The germline V gene has CDR1 SNHLY and CDR2 FYNNEI. V gave up 4 bases and J gave up 3 bases; unmatched junction bases: 8. The CDR3 is 15 amino acids. The CDR3 nucleotides are TGTGCCAGCAGTGTTACAGGGGGAAGTTTCTACGAGCAGTACTTC. Protein: CASSVTGGSFYEQYF.